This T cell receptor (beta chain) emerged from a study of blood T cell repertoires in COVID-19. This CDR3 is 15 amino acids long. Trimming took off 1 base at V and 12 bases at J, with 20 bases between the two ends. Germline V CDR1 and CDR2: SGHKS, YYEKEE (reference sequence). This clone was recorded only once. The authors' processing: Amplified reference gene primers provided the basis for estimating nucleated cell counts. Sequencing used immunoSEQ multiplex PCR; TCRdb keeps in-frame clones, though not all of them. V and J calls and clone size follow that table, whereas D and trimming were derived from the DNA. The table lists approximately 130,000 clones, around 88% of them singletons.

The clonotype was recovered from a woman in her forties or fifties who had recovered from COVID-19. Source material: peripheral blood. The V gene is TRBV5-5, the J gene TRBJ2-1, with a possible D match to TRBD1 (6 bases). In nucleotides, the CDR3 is TGTGCCAGCAGCTTGCTAAGGGGGAGCAATGAGTGGCAGTTCTTC. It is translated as CASSLLRGSNEWQFF.